The 3 T cell receptor beta chains given below trace back to one sample, sequenced in a study of shared T cell receptors in the human thymus. The protocol was immunoSEQ multiplex PCR, while the TCRdb copy is restricted to in-frame clones and leaves out a portion. The table has about 710,000 clones, 87% seen once. The sample was also linked to a second study, of human thymus T cells.

Sequencing was done on a sample of thymocytes. These receptors were collected from a boy in the first two years of life with a congenital heart defect.

The rearrangement uses TRBV14 and TRBJ1-6; 8 bases line up with TRBD1. There are 17 residues in the CDR3. From germline, CDR1 is SGHDN and CDR2 FVKESK. After removal of 0 bases from V and 7 bases from J, the junction contained 8 bases not matched to a gene. CDR3 amino acids: CASSQDSGDRSNSPLHF. Written as DNA, the CDR3 is TGTGCCAGCAGCCAAGATTCGGGGGACAGGTCAAATTCACCCCTCCACTTT.

The chain carries TRBV11-2 and TRBJ2-1, with D tentatively TRBD2 (6 bases). The V end was cut by 5 bases, the J end by 4 bases, with 18 bases between. The germline V gene has CDR1 SGHAT and CDR2 FQNNGV. CDR3 length equals 16 residues. The CDR3 protein is CASSPLGRGPYNEQFF. The CDR3 nucleotides read TGTGCCAGCAGCCCCCTGGGGCGGGGACCTTACAATGAGCAGTTCTTC.

The chain recombines TRBV2 with TRBJ2-7; 10 nucleotides agree with TRBD1. CDR1 is SNHLY, CDR2 FYNNEI, per germline. The CDR3 sequence is 15 residues long. V was clipped by 5 bases and J by 5 bases; unmatched bases: 9. The DNA for the CDR3 is TGTGCCAGCAGTTCCCCGGGACAGGGGACCCACGAGCAGTACTTC. The encoded protein is CASSSPGQGTHEQYF.